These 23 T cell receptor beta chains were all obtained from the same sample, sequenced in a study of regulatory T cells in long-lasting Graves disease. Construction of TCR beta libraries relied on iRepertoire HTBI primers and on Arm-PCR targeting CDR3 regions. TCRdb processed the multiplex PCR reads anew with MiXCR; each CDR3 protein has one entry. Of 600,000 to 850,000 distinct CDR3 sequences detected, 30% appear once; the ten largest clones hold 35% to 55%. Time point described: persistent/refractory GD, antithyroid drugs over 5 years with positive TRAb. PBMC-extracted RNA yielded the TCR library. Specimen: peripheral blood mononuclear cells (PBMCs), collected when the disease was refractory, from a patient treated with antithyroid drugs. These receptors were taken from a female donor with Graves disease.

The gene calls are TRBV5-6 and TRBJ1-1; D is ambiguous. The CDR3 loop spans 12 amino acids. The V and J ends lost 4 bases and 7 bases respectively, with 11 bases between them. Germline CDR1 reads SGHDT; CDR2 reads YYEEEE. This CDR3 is CASSRETREAFF. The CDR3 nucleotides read TGTGCCAGCAGCCGGGAGACACGTGAAGCTTTCTTT. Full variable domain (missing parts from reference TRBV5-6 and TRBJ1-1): DAGVTQSPTHLIKTRGQQVTLRCSPKSGHDTVSWYQQALGQGPQFIFQYYEEEERQRGNFPDRFSGHQFPNYSSELNVNALLLGDSALYLCASSRETREAFFGQGTRLTVV.

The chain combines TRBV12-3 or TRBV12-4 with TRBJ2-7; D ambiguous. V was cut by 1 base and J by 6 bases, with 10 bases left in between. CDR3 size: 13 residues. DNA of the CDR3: TGTGCCAGCAGTTTAGAACCACTCTCCGAGCAGTACTTC. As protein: CASSLEPLSEQYF.

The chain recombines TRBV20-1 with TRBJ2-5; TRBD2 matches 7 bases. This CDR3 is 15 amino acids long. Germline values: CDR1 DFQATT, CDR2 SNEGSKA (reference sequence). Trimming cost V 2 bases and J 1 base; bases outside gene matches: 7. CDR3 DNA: TGCAGTGCTAGATTCCCCAGCGGGGCCCAAGAGACCCAGTACTTC. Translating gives CSARFPSGAQETQYF.

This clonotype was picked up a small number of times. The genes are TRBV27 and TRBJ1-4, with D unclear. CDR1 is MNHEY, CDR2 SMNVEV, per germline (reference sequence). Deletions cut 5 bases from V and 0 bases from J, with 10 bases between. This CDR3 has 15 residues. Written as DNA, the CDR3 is TGTGCCAGCAGTCCCGGACCGACAACTAATGAAAAACTGTTTTTT. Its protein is CASSPGPTTNEKLFF.

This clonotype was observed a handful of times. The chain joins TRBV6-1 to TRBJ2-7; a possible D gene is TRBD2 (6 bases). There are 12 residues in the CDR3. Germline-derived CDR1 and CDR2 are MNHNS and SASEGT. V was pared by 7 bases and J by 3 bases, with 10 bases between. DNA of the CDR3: TGTGCCAGCACTCGGGGGAACTACGAGCAGTACTTC. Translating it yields CASTRGNYEQYF.

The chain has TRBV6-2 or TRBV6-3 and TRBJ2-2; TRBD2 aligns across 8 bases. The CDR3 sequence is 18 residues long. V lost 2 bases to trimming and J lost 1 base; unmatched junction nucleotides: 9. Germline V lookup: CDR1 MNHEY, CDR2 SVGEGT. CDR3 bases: TGTGCCAGCAGTTACCAATCCGGTAGCGGGATGAACACCGGGGAGCTGTTTTTT. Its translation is CASSYQSGSGMNTGELFF.

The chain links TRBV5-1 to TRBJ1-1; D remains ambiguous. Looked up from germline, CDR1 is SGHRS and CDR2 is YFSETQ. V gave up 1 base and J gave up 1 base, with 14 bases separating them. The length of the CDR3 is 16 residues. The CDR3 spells CASSLSSWQENTEAFF. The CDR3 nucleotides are TGCGCCAGCAGCTTGTCAAGTTGGCAGGAGAACACTGAAGCTTTCTTT.

In nucleotides, the CDR3 is TGTGCCAGCAGCCGGACAGGGACTTCCTCTGGGGCCAACGTCCTGACTTTC. Translated, it gives CASSRTGTSSGANVLTF. This rearrangement joins TRBV7-3 to TRBJ2-6; the match to TRBD1 covers 8 bases. CDR3 length: 17 residues. Germline V CDR1 and CDR2: SGHTA, FQGTGA. The V and J ends lost 5 bases and 0 bases, in that order; junction bases with no gene match: 6.

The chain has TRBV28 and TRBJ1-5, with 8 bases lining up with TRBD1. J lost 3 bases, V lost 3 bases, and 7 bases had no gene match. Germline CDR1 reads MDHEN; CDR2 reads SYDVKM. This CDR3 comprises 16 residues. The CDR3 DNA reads TGTGCCAGCAGTTTGAAGGGGACAGGCGTCAATCAGCCCCAGCATTTT. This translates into CASSLKGTGVNQPQHF. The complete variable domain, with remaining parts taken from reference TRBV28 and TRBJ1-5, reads DVKVTQSSRYLVKRTGEKVFLECVQDMDHENMFWYRQDPGLGLRLIYFSYDVKMKEKGDIPEGYSVSREKKERFSLILESASTNQTSMYLCASSLKGTGVNQPQHFGDGTRLSIL.

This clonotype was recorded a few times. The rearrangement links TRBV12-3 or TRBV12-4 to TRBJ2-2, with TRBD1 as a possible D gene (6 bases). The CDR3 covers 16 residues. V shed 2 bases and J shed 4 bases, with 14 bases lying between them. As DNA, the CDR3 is TGTGCCAGCAGTTTACCTGGGGGCCGGACCACCGGGGAGCTGTTTTTT. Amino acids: CASSLPGGRTTGELFF.

Written as DNA, the CDR3 is TGTGCCAGTAAGGGGCAGTACAGGGAAAGCGGCTACACCTTC. Encoded protein: CASKGQYRESGYTF. V is TRBV19 and J is TRBJ1-2, with D maybe TRBD1 (6 bases). The CDR3 length is 14 residues. From germline, CDR1 is LNHDA and CDR2 SQIVND (reference sequence). Trimming removed 7 bases from V and 8 bases from J, with 20 bases in between.

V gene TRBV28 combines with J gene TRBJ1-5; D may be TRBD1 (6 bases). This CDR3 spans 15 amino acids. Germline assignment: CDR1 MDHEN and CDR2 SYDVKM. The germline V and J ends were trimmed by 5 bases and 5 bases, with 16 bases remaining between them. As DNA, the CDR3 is TGTGCCAGCAGTGCCCCCGGGACACCTTATCAGCCCCAGCATTTT. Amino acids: CASSAPGTPYQPQHF.

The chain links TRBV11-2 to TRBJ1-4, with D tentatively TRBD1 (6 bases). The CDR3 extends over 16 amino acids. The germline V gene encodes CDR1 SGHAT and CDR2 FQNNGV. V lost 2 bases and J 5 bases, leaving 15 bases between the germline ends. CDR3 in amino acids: CASSLQGGRGNEKLFF. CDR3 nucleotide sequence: TGTGCCAGCAGCTTACAGGGAGGCAGGGGAAATGAAAAACTGTTTTTT.

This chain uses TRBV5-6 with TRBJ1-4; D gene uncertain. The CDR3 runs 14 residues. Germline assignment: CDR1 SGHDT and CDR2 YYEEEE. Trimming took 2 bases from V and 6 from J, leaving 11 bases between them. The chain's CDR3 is CASSFDTWDEKLFF. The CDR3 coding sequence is TGTGCCAGCAGCTTCGATACATGGGATGAAAAACTGTTTTTT. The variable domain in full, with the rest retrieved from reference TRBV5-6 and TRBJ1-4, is DAGVTQSPTHLIKTRGQQVTLRCSPKSGHDTVSWYQQALGQGPQFIFQYYEEEERQRGNFPDRFSGHQFPNYSSELNVNALLLGDSALYLCASSFDTWDEKLFFGSGTQLSVL.

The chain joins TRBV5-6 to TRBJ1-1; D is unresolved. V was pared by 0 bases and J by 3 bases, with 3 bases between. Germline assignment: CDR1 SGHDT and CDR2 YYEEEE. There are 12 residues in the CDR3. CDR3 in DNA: TGTGCCAGCAGCTTGGAGTACACTGAAGCTTTCTTT. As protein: CASSLEYTEAFF.

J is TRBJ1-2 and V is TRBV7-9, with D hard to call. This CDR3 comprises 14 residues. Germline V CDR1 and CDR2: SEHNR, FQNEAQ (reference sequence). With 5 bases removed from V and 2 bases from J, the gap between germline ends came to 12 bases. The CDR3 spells CASSPPAVNYGYTF. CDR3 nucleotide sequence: TGTGCCAGCAGCCCGCCGGCGGTGAACTATGGCTACACCTTC.

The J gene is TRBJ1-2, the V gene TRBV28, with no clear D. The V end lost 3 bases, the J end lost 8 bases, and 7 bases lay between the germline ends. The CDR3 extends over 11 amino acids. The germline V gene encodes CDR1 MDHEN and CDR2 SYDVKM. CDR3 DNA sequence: TGTGCCAGCAGTTTTATTCGAGGCTACACCTTC. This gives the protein CASSFIRGYTF.

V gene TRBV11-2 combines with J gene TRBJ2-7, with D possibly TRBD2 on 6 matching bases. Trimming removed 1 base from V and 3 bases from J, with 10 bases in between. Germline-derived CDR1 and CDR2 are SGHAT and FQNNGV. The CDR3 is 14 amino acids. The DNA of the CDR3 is TGTGCCAGCAGCTTAGTTCGGGGACTCTACGAGCAGTACTTC. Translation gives CASSLVRGLYEQYF.

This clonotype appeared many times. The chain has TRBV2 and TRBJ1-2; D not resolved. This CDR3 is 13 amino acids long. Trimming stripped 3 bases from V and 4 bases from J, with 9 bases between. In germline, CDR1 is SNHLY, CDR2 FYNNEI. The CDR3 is CASSESQFYGYTF. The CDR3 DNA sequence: TGTGCCAGCAGTGAGTCACAGTTCTATGGCTACACCTTC.

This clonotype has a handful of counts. In nucleotides, the CDR3 is TGTGCCAGCAGCTTCGGACAATTTCAGCCCCAGCATTTT. This translates into CASSFGQFQPQHF. This chain connects TRBV7-2 to TRBJ1-5, with D maybe TRBD1 (5 bases). V lost 3 bases and J lost 6, with 9 bases in between. This CDR3 has 13 amino acids. Per the germline V gene, CDR1 is SGHTA and CDR2 is FQGNSA.

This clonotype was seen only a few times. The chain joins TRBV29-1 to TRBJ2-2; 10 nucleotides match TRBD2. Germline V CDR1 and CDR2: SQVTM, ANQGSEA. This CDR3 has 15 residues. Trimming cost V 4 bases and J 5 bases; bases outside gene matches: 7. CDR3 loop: CSVVGLAGVTGELFF. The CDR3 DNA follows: TGCAGCGTTGTCGGGCTAGCGGGAGTGACCGGGGAGCTGTTTTTT.

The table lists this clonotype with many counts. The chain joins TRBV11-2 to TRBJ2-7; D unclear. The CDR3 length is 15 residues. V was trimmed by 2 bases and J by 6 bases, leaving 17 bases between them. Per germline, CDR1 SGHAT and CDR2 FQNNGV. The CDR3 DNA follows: TGTGCCAGCAGCTTATCTGGGTCCCAAATGGGCGAGCAGTACTTC. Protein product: CASSLSGSQMGEQYF.

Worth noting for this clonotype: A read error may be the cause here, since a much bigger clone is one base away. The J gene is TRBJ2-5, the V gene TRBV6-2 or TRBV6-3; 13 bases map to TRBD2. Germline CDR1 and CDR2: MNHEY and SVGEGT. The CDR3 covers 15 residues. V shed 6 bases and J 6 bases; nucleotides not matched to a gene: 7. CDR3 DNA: TGTGCCAGCAGAACCGAGACTAGCGGGAGGAAGACCCAGTACTTC. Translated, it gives CASRTETSGRKTQYF.